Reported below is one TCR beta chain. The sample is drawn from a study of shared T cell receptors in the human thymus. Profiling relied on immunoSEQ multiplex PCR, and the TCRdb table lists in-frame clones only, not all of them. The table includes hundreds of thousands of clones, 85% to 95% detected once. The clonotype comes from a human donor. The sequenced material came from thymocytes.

The CDR3 loop reads CASSLTGTRGGEQFF. The CDR3 bases are TGTGCCAGCAGTTTAACTGGGACTAGAGGTGGGGAGCAGTTCTTC. This sequence joins TRBV6-5 and TRBJ2-1, with 8 nucleotides matching TRBD2. V was pared by 4 bases and J by 10 bases, with 12 bases of the junction left unmatched. In germline, CDR1 is MNHEY, CDR2 SVGAGI. The CDR3 has 15 amino acids.